Sequencing of this T cell receptor beta chain was carried out in a study of regulatory T cells in long-lasting Graves disease. Investigators prepared the TCR beta libraries by applying iRepertoire HTBI primers and Arm-PCR of CDR3 regions. MiXCR was run by TCRdb on the multiplex PCR reads, yielding one entry per CDR3 protein. The top ten hold approximately 7.8% of the sample, which has roughly 400,000 distinct CDR3 sequences, approximately 15% seen once. Study-level points and caveats: Persistent Graves' patients showed a TCR diversity that was lower than that of newly diagnosed ones.

On this clonotype itself: What it recognizes is unknown.

Time point meaning: newly diagnosed GD, antithyroid drugs for less than 3 months. PBMC RNA was the source of the TCR library. The data also belong to a second study, concerning T cells in Graves' hyperthyroidism and ophthalmopathy. In that study: Model output signaled ophthalmopathy a median roughly 6.1 months ahead of onset.

This clonotype originated in a woman between 40 and 55 years old with Graves disease. The sequenced sample was peripheral blood mononuclear cells (PBMCs), obtained at new diagnosis, from a patient treated with antithyroid drugs.

Here the CDR3 reads CSARVPAGVGTGELFF. The CDR3 nucleotides read TGCAGTGCTAGAGTCCCAGCGGGAGTGGGCACCGGGGAGCTGTTTTTT. The rearrangement links TRBV20-1 to TRBJ2-2, with TRBD2 matching 8 bases. CDR3 size: 16 residues. V dropped 1 base and J dropped 4; count of bases not matched to a gene: 8. The germline V gene has CDR1 DFQATT and CDR2 SNEGSKA (reference sequence).